This record looks at one TCR beta chain sequence and its context. Its specificity is unknown. Germline trimming cut 0 bases from V and 8 bases from J; bases unmatched to any gene: 12. There are 16 residues in the CDR3. Germline-derived CDR1 and CDR2 are SEHNR and FQNEAQ (reference sequence). This sample was taken from a study of PD-1 blockade in classical Hodgkin lymphoma. Whole-study results and caveats: Patients with a complete response exhibited baseline diversity comparable to newly diagnosed patients. Diversity in CD4+ TCRs, unlike that measured in CD8+ TCRs, had risen significantly by C4D1.

Brentuximab vedotin exposure varied, and every patient relapsed after autologous stem cell transplantation. Repertoires were generated with immunoSEQ multiplex PCR, while TCRdb's copy carries only in-frame clones and drops some. The sample has tens of thousands of clones; approximately 73% are singletons. J is TRBJ1-2 and V is TRBV7-9, with 7 bases lining up with TRBD1. The specimen was peripheral blood mononuclear cells (PBMCs), collected before the second cycle of nivolumab. This clonotype was obtained from a human donor with classical Hodgkin lymphoma. The CDR3 region has the DNA TGTGCCAGCAGCTTAGCGCAAGGGGTGACAGGGAACGGCTACACCTTC. The encoded protein is CASSLAQGVTGNGYTF. The whole variable domain, filled in from reference TRBV7-9 and TRBJ1-2, reads DTGVSQNPRHKITKRGQNVTFRCDPISEHNRLYWYRQTLGQGPEFLTYFQNEAQLEKSRLLSDRFSAERPKGSFSTLEIQRTEQGDSAMYLCASSLAQGVTGNGYTFGSGTRLTVV.